This is a list of T cell receptor beta chains from one sample in a study of Tregs in tolerant kidney transplant recipients. TCRdb keeps only in-frame clones here, not all; method: immunoSEQ multiplex PCR. The repertoire holds fewer than 80,000 clones, with 95% to 98% as singletons. This specimen was CD4+ T cells from blood, taken before the transplant. The receptors were gathered from a human donor who received a combined kidney and bone marrow transplant. CDR3s include the opening cysteine and the closing phenylalanine or tryptophan. The order of the fields is J gene, D gene, V gene, clone size, CDR3 protein, CDR3 DNA. D genes are given only for firm matches. Rows give clone size only sometimes, using once, few, many, or a class for an expanded clone.

j_call: TRBJ2-6; d_call: -; v_call: TRBV4-2; clone_size: -; cdr3_aa: CASSQDKGAGETLGANVLTF; cdr3_nt: TGTGCCAGCAGCCAAGACAAAGGGGCAGGGGAAACTCTGGGGGCCAACGTCCTGACTTTC
j_call: TRBJ2-7; d_call: TRBD2; v_call: TRBV5-4; clone_size: once; cdr3_aa: CASSSPAGTSGSYEQYF; cdr3_nt: TGTGCCAGCAGCTCCCCCGCCGGGACTAGCGGCTCCTACGAGCAGTACTTC
j_call: TRBJ1-1; d_call: -; v_call: TRBV6-1; clone_size: -; cdr3_aa: CASSPTLNTEAFF; cdr3_nt: TGTGCCAGCAGTCCGACACTGAACACTGAAGCTTTCTTT
j_call: TRBJ2-2; d_call: -; v_call: TRBV11-2; clone_size: -; cdr3_aa: CASGPEGARTGELFF; cdr3_nt: TGTGCCAGCGGGCCGGAAGGGGCGAGGACCGGGGAGCTGTTTTTT
j_call: TRBJ1-2; d_call: TRBD1; v_call: TRBV4-3; clone_size: -; cdr3_aa: CASSQTGFGYTF; cdr3_nt: TGCGCCAGCAGCCAGACAGGGTTCGGCTACACCTTC
j_call: TRBJ2-3; d_call: TRBD2; v_call: TRBV5-1; clone_size: few; cdr3_aa: CASSLGLAGGTDTQYF; cdr3_nt: TGCGCCAGCAGCTTGGGACTAGCGGGGGGCACAGATACGCAGTATTTT
j_call: TRBJ1-2; d_call: -; v_call: TRBV19; clone_size: few; cdr3_aa: CASSTQTSPTNYGYTF; cdr3_nt: TGTGCCAGTAGTACTCAGACATCCCCGACTAACTATGGCTACACCTTC
j_call: TRBJ2-7; d_call: -; v_call: TRBV12-5; clone_size: -; cdr3_aa: CASAGGGTPPYEQYF; cdr3_nt: TGTGCTAGTGCTGGTGGTGGGACTCCCCCCTACGAGCAGTACTTC
j_call: TRBJ1-5; d_call: -; v_call: TRBV5-1; clone_size: -; cdr3_aa: CASSLAPRGVGRNSNQPQHF; cdr3_nt: TGCGCCAGCAGCTTGGCCCCCAGGGGTGTGGGTCGGAATAGCAATCAGCCCCAGCATTTT
j_call: TRBJ1-5; d_call: TRBD1; v_call: TRBV7-8; clone_size: -; cdr3_aa: CASSRPGQGASNQPQHF; cdr3_nt: TGTGCCAGCAGCCGTCCGGGACAGGGGGCGAGCAATCAGCCCCAGCATTTT
j_call: TRBJ2-3; d_call: TRBD2; v_call: TRBV9; clone_size: -; cdr3_aa: CASSVAGSGGALSTDTQYF; cdr3_nt: TGTGCCAGCAGCGTAGCTGGGAGCGGGGGGGCCCTTAGCACAGATACGCAGTATTTT
j_call: TRBJ2-7; d_call: -; v_call: TRBV9; clone_size: -; cdr3_aa: CASSVAWDSAYEQYF; cdr3_nt: TGTGCCAGCAGCGTAGCTTGGGACTCGGCCTACGAGCAGTACTTC
j_call: TRBJ1-4; d_call: -; v_call: TRBV7-3; clone_size: -; cdr3_aa: CASSLSHGGKLFF; cdr3_nt: TGTGCCAGCAGCTTAAGCCACGGCGGAAAACTGTTTTTT
j_call: TRBJ2-1; d_call: -; v_call: TRBV7-2; clone_size: -; cdr3_aa: CASSLEVRPFF; cdr3_nt: TGTGCCAGCAGCTTAGAAGTGCGGCCGTTCTTC
j_call: TRBJ1-1; d_call: TRBD1; v_call: TRBV30; clone_size: -; cdr3_aa: CAWSDRGEAFF; cdr3_nt: TGTGCCTGGAGTGACAGGGGTGAAGCTTTCTTT
j_call: TRBJ2-3; d_call: -; v_call: TRBV5-4; clone_size: -; cdr3_aa: CASSLGQPGGTDTQYF; cdr3_nt: TGTGCCAGCAGCTTGGGTCAGCCAGGAGGAACAGATACGCAGTATTTT
j_call: TRBJ2-3; d_call: TRBD2; v_call: TRBV11-3; clone_size: once; cdr3_aa: CASSFGGSADTQYF; cdr3_nt: TGTGCCAGCAGCTTCGGCGGGAGTGCAGATACGCAGTATTTT
j_call: TRBJ1-5; d_call: TRBD1; v_call: TRBV2; clone_size: once; cdr3_aa: CASSDTRTNRGSQPQHF; cdr3_nt: TGTGCCAGCAGTGATACCCGAACTAACAGGGGTAGTCAGCCCCAGCATTTT
j_call: TRBJ1-2; d_call: -; v_call: TRBV29-1; clone_size: -; cdr3_aa: CSVSQEGYGYTF; cdr3_nt: TGCAGCGTTTCGCAGGAGGGCTATGGCTACACCTTC
j_call: TRBJ2-7; d_call: -; v_call: TRBV6-1; clone_size: -; cdr3_aa: CASSEWGRTYKQYF; cdr3_nt: TGTGCCAGCAGTGAATGGGGGCGGACCTATAAGCAGTACTTC
j_call: TRBJ2-7; d_call: -; v_call: TRBV10-3; clone_size: -; cdr3_aa: CASMGGPQSSYEQYF; cdr3_nt: TGTGCCTCAATGGGAGGACCTCAAAGCTCCTACGAGCAGTACTTC
j_call: TRBJ1-5; d_call: -; v_call: TRBV7-2; clone_size: -; cdr3_aa: CASSLDRSQPQHF; cdr3_nt: TGTGCCAGCAGCTTAGATCGGAGTCAGCCCCAGCATTTT
j_call: TRBJ2-2; d_call: TRBD1; v_call: TRBV19; clone_size: -; cdr3_aa: CASKGQPNEGELFF; cdr3_nt: TGTGCCAGTAAGGGACAGCCGAACGAAGGGGAGCTGTTTTTT
j_call: TRBJ1-3; d_call: -; v_call: TRBV15; clone_size: -; cdr3_aa: CATSRDSGVGNTIYF; cdr3_nt: TGTGCCACCAGCAGAGATTCAGGGGTAGGAAACACCATATATTTT
j_call: TRBJ1-5; d_call: -; v_call: TRBV19; clone_size: -; cdr3_aa: CASTAGGQPQHF; cdr3_nt: TGTGCCAGTACGGCAGGTGGTCAGCCCCAGCATTTT
j_call: TRBJ2-5; d_call: TRBD1; v_call: TRBV5-1; clone_size: -; cdr3_aa: CASSLVGQGAWETQYF; cdr3_nt: TGCGCCAGCAGCTTGGTAGGGCAGGGGGCCTGGGAGACCCAGTACTTC
j_call: TRBJ2-5; d_call: -; v_call: TRBV5-1; clone_size: -; cdr3_aa: CASSLAAGTQETQYF; cdr3_nt: TGCGCCAGCAGCTTGGCGGCGGGCACCCAAGAGACCCAGTACTTC
j_call: TRBJ2-1; d_call: TRBD2; v_call: TRBV18; clone_size: -; cdr3_aa: CASSPPRAGAYNEQFF; cdr3_nt: TGTGCCAGCTCACCACCCAGGGCGGGAGCCTACAATGAGCAGTTCTTC
j_call: TRBJ2-3; d_call: TRBD2; v_call: TRBV7-9; clone_size: once; cdr3_aa: CASSYPKRRGGDTQYF; cdr3_nt: TGTGCCAGCAGTTATCCCAAGAGACGGGGGGGAGATACGCAGTATTTT
j_call: TRBJ2-5; d_call: -; v_call: TRBV5-1; clone_size: -; cdr3_aa: CASSFSGGGVETQYF; cdr3_nt: TGCGCCAGCAGCTTCTCGGGTGGAGGGGTGGAGACCCAGTACTTC
j_call: TRBJ2-7; d_call: TRBD2; v_call: TRBV25-1; clone_size: -; cdr3_aa: CASRAGTSDEQYF; cdr3_nt: TGTGCCAGCAGAGCCGGGACTAGCGACGAGCAGTACTTC
j_call: TRBJ1-5; d_call: TRBD1; v_call: TRBV19; clone_size: -; cdr3_aa: CASSINRGDTIGGNQPQHF; cdr3_nt: TGTGCCAGTAGTATAAACAGGGGTGATACAATCGGGGGAAATCAGCCCCAGCATTTT
j_call: TRBJ1-1; d_call: -; v_call: TRBV12-2; clone_size: -; cdr3_aa: CASRGQGRDGNTEAFF; cdr3_nt: TGTGCAAGTCGTGGACAGGGACGGGACGGGAACACTGAAGCTTTCTTT
j_call: TRBJ1-3; d_call: -; v_call: TRBV5-1; clone_size: -; cdr3_aa: CASSETGPGNTIYF; cdr3_nt: TGCGCCAGCAGCGAGACAGGACCCGGAAACACCATATATTTT
j_call: TRBJ2-5; d_call: -; v_call: TRBV28; clone_size: once; cdr3_aa: CASRSGGQETQYF; cdr3_nt: TGTGCCAGCAGGAGCGGAGGGCAAGAGACCCAGTACTTC